This T cell receptor (beta chain) was sequenced for a study of blood T cell repertoires in COVID-19. The CDR3 has 18 residues. The V gene lost 5 bases and the J gene lost 0 bases, with 20 bases spanning the gap. CDR1 is MGHRA, CDR2 YSYEKL, per germline. Individuals in the exposed group had encountered a COVID-19 case within 2 weeks preceding study entry. Libraries were prepared by immunoSEQ multiplex PCR; TCRdb keeps only in-frame clonotypes and omits some of them. The data hold some 290,000 clones, with approximately 90% observed a single time. The sequenced sample was PBMCs or T cells enriched from blood (not recorded which). The receptor was isolated from a woman aged 30 to 39 who had been exposed to COVID-19. The V call is TRBV4-1, the J call TRBJ2-1; possible D gene TRBD2, 7 bases. The CDR3 spells CASSGRGAHPSSYNEQFF. The CDR3 nucleotides are TGCGCCAGCAGCGGGAGGGGGGCCCACCCGAGCTCCTACAATGAGCAGTTCTTC.